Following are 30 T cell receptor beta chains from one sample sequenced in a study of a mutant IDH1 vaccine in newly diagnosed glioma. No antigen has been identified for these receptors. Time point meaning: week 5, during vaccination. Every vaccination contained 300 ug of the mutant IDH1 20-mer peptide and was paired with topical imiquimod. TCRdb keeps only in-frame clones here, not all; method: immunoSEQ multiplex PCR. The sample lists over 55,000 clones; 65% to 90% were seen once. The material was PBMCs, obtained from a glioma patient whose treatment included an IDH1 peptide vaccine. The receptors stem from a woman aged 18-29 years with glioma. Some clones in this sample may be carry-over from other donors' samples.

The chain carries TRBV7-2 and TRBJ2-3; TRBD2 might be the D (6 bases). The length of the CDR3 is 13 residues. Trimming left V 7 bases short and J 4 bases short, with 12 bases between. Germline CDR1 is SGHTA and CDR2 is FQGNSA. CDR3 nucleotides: TGTGCCAGCACCACCGGGGGTTCAGATACGCAGTATTTT. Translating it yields CASTTGGSDTQYF.

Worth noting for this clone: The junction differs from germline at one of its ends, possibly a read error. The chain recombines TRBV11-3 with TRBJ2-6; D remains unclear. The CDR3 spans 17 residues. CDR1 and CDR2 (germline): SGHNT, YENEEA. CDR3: CVSSLVGRPSGANVLTF. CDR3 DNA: TGTGTCAGCAGCTTAGTAGGACGACCGTCTGGGGCCAACGTCCTGACTTTC.

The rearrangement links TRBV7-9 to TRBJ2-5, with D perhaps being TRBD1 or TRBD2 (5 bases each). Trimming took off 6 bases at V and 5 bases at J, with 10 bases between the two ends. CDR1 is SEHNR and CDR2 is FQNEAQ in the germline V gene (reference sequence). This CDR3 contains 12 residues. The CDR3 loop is CASRGTGETQYF. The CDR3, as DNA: TGTGCCAGCAGAGGGACGGGGGAGACCCAGTACTTC.

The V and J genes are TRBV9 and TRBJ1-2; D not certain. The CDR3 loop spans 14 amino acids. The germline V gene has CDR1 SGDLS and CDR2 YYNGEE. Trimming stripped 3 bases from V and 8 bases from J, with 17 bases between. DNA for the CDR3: TGTGCCAGCAGCGAGGCGGCAGGCATTGGGGGCTACACCTTC. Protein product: CASSEAAGIGGYTF.

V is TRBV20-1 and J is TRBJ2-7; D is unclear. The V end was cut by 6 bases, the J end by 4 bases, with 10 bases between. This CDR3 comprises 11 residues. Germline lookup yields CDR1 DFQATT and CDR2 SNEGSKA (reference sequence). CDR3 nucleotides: TGCAGTGCCCAGTCTGGGTACGAGCAGTACTTC. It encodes CSAQSGYEQYF.

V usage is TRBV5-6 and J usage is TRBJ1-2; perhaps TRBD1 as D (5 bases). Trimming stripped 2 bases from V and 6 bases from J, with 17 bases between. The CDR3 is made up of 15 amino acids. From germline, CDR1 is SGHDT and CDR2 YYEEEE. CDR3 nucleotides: TGTGCCAGCAGCTTTTACAGGACGCCGAGGGATGGCTACACCTTC. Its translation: CASSFYRTPRDGYTF.

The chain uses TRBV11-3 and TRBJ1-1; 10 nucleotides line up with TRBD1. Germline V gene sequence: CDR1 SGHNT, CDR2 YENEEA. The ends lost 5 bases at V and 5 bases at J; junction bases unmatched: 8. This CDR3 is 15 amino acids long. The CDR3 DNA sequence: TGTGCCAGCAGCCGACAGGGGGCGCAACGGACTGAAGCTTTCTTT. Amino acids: CASSRQGAQRTEAFF.

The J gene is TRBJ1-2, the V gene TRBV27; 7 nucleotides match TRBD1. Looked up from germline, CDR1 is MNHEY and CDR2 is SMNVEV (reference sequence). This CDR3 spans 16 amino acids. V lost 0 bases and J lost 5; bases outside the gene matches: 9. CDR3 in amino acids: CASSLSKGAAVYGYTF. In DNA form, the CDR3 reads TGTGCCAGCAGTTTATCGAAGGGGGCTGCTGTTTATGGCTACACCTTC.

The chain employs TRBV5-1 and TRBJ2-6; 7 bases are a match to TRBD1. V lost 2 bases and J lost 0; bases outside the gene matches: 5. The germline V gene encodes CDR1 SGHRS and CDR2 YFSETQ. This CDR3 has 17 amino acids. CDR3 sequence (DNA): TGCGCCAGCAGCTTAGGACAGGCGAGCTCTGGGGCCAACGTCCTGACTTTC. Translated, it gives CASSLGQASSGANVLTF.

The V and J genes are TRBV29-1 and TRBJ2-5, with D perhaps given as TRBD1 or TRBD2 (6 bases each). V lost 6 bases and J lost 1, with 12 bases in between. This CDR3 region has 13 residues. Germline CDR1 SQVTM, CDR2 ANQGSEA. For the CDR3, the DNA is TGCAGCGTCGAGGGGGGAACCCAAGAGACCCAGTACTTC. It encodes CSVEGGTQETQYF.

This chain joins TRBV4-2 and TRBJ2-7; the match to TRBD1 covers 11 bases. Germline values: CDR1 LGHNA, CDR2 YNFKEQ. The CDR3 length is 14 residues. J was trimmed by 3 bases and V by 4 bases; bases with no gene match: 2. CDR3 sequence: CASSPGTGGYEQYF. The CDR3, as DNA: TGTGCCAGCAGCCCCGGGACAGGGGGCTACGAGCAGTACTTC.

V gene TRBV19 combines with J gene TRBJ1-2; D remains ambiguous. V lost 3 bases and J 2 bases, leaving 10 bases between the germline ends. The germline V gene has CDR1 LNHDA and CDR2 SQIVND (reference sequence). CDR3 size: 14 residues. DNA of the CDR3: TGTGCCAGTAGTATGGTGACAAAAAACTATGGCTACACCTTC. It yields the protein CASSMVTKNYGYTF.

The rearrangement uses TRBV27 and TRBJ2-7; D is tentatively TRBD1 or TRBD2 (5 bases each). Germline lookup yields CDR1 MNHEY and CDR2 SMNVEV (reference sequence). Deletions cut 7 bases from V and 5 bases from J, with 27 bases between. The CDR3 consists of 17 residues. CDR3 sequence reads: CASIGSSGASRPHEQYF. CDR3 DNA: TGTGCCAGCATTGGGTCCTCCGGGGCTAGCAGGCCCCACGAGCAGTACTTC.

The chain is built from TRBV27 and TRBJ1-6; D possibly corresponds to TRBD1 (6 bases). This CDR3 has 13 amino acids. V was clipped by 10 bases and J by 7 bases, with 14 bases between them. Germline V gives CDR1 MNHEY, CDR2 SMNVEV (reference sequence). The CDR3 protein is CAIGAGVNSPLHF. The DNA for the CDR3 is TGTGCCATTGGGGCAGGGGTGAATTCACCCCTCCACTTT.

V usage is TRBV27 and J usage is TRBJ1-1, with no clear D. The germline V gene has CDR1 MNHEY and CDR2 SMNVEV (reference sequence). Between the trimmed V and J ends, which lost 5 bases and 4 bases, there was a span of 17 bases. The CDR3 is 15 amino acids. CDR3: CASSPIPLGSTEAFF. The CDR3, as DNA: TGTGCCAGCAGTCCGATACCCCTCGGCAGCACTGAAGCTTTCTTT.

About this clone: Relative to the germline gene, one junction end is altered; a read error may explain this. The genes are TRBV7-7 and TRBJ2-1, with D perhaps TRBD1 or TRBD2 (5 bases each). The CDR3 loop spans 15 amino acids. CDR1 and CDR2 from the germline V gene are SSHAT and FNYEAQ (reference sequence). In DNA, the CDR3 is TGTGCTAGCAGCCTAGGGACCGATATAATGAATGAGCAGTTCTTC. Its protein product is CASSLGTDIMNEQFF.

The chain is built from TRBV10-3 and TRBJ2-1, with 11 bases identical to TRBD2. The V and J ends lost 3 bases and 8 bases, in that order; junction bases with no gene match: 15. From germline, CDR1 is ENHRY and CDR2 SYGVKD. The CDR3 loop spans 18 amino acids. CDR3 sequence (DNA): TGTGCCATCAGTGAACCCTACCCGGTAGCGGGAGGGCTAGATGAGCAGTTCTTC. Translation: CAISEPYPVAGGLDEQFF.

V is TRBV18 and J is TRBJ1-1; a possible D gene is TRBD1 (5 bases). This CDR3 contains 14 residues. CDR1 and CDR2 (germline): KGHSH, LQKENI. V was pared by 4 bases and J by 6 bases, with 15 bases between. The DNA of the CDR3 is TGTGCCAGCTCACAACTCAGGGAAGGCGCTGAAGCTTTCTTT. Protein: CASSQLREGAEAFF.

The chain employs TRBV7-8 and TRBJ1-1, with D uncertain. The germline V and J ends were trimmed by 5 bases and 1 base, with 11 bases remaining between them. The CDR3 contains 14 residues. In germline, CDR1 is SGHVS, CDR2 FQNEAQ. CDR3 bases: TGTGCCAGCAGCCACGGACGCGCGAACACTGAAGCTTTCTTT. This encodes CASSHGRANTEAFF.

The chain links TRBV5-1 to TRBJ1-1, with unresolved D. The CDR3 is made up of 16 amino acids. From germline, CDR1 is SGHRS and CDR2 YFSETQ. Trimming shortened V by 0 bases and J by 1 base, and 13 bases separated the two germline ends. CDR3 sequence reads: CASSLAEGLRNTEAFF. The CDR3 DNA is TGCGCCAGCAGCTTGGCCGAGGGTCTTCGGAACACTGAAGCTTTCTTT.

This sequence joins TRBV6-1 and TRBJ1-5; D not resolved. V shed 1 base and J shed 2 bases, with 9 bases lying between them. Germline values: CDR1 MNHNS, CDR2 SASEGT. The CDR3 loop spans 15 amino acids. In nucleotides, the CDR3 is TGTGCCAGCAGTGAAGGCGTAGCGGGCAATCAGCCCCAGCATTTT. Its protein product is CASSEGVAGNQPQHF.

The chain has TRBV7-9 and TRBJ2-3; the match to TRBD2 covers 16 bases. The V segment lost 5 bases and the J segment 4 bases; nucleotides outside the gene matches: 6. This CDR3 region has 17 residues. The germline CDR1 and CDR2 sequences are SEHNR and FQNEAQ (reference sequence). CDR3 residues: CASSVGLAGGAPDTQYF. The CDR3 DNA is TGTGCCAGCAGCGTGGGACTAGCGGGGGGGGCCCCAGATACGCAGTATTTT.

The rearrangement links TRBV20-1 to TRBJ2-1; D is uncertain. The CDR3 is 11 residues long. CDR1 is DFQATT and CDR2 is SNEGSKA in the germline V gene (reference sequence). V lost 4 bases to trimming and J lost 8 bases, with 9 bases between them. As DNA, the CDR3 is TGCAGTGCTACTCACCAGGATGAGCAGTTCTTC. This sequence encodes CSATHQDEQFF.

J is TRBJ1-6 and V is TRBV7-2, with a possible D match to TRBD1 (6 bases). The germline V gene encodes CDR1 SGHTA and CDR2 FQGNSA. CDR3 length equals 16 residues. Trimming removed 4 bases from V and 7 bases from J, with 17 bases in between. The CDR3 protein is CASSSRAQGRNSPLHF. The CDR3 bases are TGTGCCAGCAGCTCACGGGCCCAGGGGCGGAATTCACCCCTCCACTTT.

The CDR3 DNA sequence: TGCAGCCCGTTGCCGGATACGCAGTATTTT. Residues: CSPLPDTQYF. The chain is built from TRBV29-1 and TRBJ2-3; D gene uncertain. This CDR3 is built from 10 residues. Per germline, CDR1 SQVTM and CDR2 ANQGSEA. The ends were cut back, 8 bases at V and 6 bases at J, with 9 bases in the middle.

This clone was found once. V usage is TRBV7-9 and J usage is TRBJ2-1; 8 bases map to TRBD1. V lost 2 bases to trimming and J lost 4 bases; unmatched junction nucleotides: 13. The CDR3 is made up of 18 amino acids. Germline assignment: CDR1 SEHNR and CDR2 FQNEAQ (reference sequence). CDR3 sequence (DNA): TGTGCCAGCAGCTTATGGACAGGGCCGGGAGCTAGGTACAATGAGCAGTTCTTC. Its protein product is CASSLWTGPGARYNEQFF.

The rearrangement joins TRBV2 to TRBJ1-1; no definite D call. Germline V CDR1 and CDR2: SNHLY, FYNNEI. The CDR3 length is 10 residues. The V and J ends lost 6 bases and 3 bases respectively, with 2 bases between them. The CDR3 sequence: CASRYTEAFF. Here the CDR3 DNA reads TGTGCCAGCAGATACACTGAAGCTTTCTTT.

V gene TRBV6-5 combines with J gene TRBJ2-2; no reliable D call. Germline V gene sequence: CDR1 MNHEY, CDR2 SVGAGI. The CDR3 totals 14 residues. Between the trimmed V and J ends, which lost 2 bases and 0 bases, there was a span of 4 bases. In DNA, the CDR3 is TGTGCCAGCAGTTACACCGCGAACACCGGGGAGCTGTTTTTT. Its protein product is CASSYTANTGELFF.

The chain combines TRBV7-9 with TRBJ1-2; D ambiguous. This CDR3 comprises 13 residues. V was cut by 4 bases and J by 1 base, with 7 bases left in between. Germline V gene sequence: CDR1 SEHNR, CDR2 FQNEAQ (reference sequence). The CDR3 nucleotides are TGTGCCAGCAGCTACACCCTTAACTATGGCTACACCTTC. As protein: CASSYTLNYGYTF.

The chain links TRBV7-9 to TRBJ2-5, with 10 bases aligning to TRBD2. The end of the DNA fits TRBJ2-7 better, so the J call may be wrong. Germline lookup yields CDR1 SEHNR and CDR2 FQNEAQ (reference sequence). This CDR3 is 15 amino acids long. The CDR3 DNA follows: TGTGCCAGCAGCTTAGAGGGACTAGCGTCCTACGAGCAGTACTTC. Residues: CASSLEGLASYEQYF.